Each of the 15 T cell receptor beta chains below was sequenced from the same sample in a study of beta chain features in type 1 diabetes. Sequenced material consisted of expressed TCRB transcripts (all of the isolated RNA was reverse transcribed). The assay was immunoSEQ multiplex PCR, and TCRdb's table has in-frame clones only and misses some. The sample contains about half a million clones, 25% to 35% of which appear only once. Sequencing was done on a sample of naive CD4+ T cells from blood. The receptors derive from a man between 18 and 35 years old in good health.

The chain couples TRBV7-2 to TRBJ2-3, with D possibly matching TRBD2 (5 bases). V lost 5 bases and J lost 4, with 16 bases in between. The length of the CDR3 is 15 residues. Germline lookup yields CDR1 SGHTA and CDR2 FQGNSA. The CDR3 is CASSPSGSIADTQYF. CDR3 DNA: TGTGCCAGCAGCCCCTCGGGGAGTATCGCAGATACGCAGTATTTT.

CDR3 region: CASSLSVGTNQPQHF. In DNA form, the CDR3 reads TGTGCCAGCAGCTTATCCGTCGGGACCAATCAGCCCCAGCATTTT. V usage is TRBV7-2 and J usage is TRBJ1-5, with D possibly TRBD1 on 5 matching bases. Germline V gene data show CDR1 as SGHTA and CDR2 as FQGNSA. Deletions cut 2 bases from V and 3 bases from J, with 11 bases between. The CDR3 runs 15 residues. The full variable domain, completed using reference TRBV7-2 and TRBJ1-5, is GAGVSQSPSNKVTEKGKDVELRCDPISGHTALYWYRQSLGQGLEFLIYFQGNSAPDKSGLPSDRFSAERTGGSVSTLTIQRTQQEDSAVYLCASSLSVGTNQPQHFGDGTRLSIL.

This chain uses TRBV4-3 with TRBJ2-1; D ambiguous. V was cut by 2 bases and J by 2 bases, with 13 bases left in between. The length of the CDR3 is 16 residues. Germline V lookup: CDR1 LGHNA, CDR2 YSLEER. The CDR3 DNA reads TGCGCCAGCAGCCAAAGGCCCTCGGGCACCTACAATGAGCAGTTCTTC. Translating gives CASSQRPSGTYNEQFF.

This clone was seen more than once but under ten times. The sample carries other DNA sequences with the same CDR3. The chain combines TRBV29-1 with TRBJ2-3; D gene ambiguous. This CDR3 is 13 amino acids long. The germline V gene encodes CDR1 SQVTM and CDR2 ANQGSEA. V was trimmed by 3 bases and J by 0 bases, leaving 7 bases between them. DNA for the CDR3: TGCAGCGTTGAGAAAGGCAGCACAGATACGCAGTATTTT. Its translation is CSVEKGSTDTQYF.

This chain joins TRBV5-4 and TRBJ1-2, with D possibly TRBD1 on 5 matching bases. Germline V gene sequence: CDR1 SGHNT, CDR2 YYREEE (reference sequence). Trimming took off 4 bases at V and 8 bases at J, with 18 bases between the two ends. This CDR3 is 14 amino acids long. CDR3 sequence reads: CASSNPVFGDGYTF. In nucleotides, the CDR3 is TGTGCCAGCAGCAACCCGGTTTTTGGGGACGGCTACACCTTC.

This clone was counted only a few times. This chain uses TRBV18 with TRBJ2-5, with D perhaps TRBD1 (6 bases). This CDR3 comprises 14 residues. V was trimmed by 6 bases and J by 0 bases, leaving 11 bases between them. Germline assignment: CDR1 KGHSH and CDR2 LQKENI. The CDR3 is CASSATGYQETQYF. CDR3 coding DNA: TGTGCCAGCTCCGCGACAGGATACCAAGAGACCCAGTACTTC.

The CDR3 coding sequence is TGTGCCAGCACCGATAGGACAGCCCAAGAGACCCAGTACTTC. Protein sequence: CASTDRTAQETQYF. The chain couples TRBV2 to TRBJ2-5; TRBD1 is a possible D gene (6 bases). The CDR3 has 14 amino acids. Germline CDR1 and CDR2: SNHLY and FYNNEI. With 7 bases removed from V and 1 base from J, the gap between germline ends came to 13 bases.

The CDR3 nucleotides read TGTGCCAGCAGTGAGTCAGGCACAGATACGCAGTATTTT. Its protein product is CASSESGTDTQYF. V and J are TRBV25-1 and TRBJ2-3; no clear D. The CDR3 totals 13 residues. Germline V gives CDR1 MGHDK, CDR2 SYGVNS. Trimming removed 3 bases from V and 1 base from J, with 5 bases in between.

This clone appeared a single time. The rearrangement links TRBV23-1 to TRBJ2-1; D perhaps matches TRBD1 (7 bases). TRBV23-1 qualifies as an ORF whose function is uncertain. Trimming pared 0 bases from V and 5 bases from J, leaving 23 bases between. The CDR3 runs 19 residues. The CDR3 region has the DNA TGCGCCAGCAGTCAATCCCCGGATAATACAGGGGAGGAGGACAATGAGCAGTTCTTC. As protein: CASSQSPDNTGEEDNEQFF.

The chain employs TRBV14 and TRBJ2-1; no clear D gene. Deletions cut 2 bases from V and 4 bases from J, with 12 bases between. Germline CDR1 and CDR2: SGHDN and FVKESK. The CDR3 has 15 amino acids. This CDR3 reads CASSQSNWKYNEQFF. As DNA, the CDR3 is TGTGCCAGCAGCCAAAGTAATTGGAAATACAATGAGCAGTTCTTC.

This clone was counted only a few times. The rearrangement links TRBV9 to TRBJ2-2, with 8 bases aligning to TRBD1. V gave up 3 bases and J gave up 1 base; unmatched junction bases: 2. CDR1 and CDR2 (germline): SGDLS, YYNGEE. The CDR3 runs to 15 residues. DNA of the CDR3: TGTGCCAGCAGCGGGACAGGGAAGAACACCGGGGAGCTGTTTTTT. This codes for CASSGTGKNTGELFF. The entire variable domain, with the rest obtained from reference TRBV9 and TRBJ2-2, is as follows: DSGVTQTPKHLITATGQRVTLRCSPRSGDLSVYWYQQSLDQGLQFLIQYYNGEERAKGNILERFSAQQFPDLHSELNLSSLELGDSALYFCASSGTGKNTGELFFGEGSRLTVL.

The V and J genes are TRBV18 and TRBJ2-5; perhaps TRBD2 as D (5 bases). Trimming pared 2 bases from V and 2 bases from J, leaving 9 bases between. CDR3 length: 14 residues. Germline values: CDR1 KGHSH, CDR2 LQKENI. The CDR3 DNA reads TGTGCCAGCTCACCATACCGGGAACAAGAGACCCAGTACTTC. It yields the protein CASSPYREQETQYF.

The CDR3 protein is CASSESRLAAETQYF. CDR3 bases: TGTGCCAGCAGTGAATCTAGACTGGCGGCAGAGACCCAGTACTTC. The chain uses TRBV25-1 and TRBJ2-5; D gene unclear. Trimming stripped 1 base from V and 4 bases from J, with 13 bases between. From germline, CDR1 is MGHDK and CDR2 SYGVNS. CDR3 length: 15 amino acids.

This clone was counted many times. The chain employs TRBV29-1 and TRBJ2-5, with TRBD2 as a possible D gene (7 bases). There are 11 residues in the CDR3. Trimming took off 4 bases at V and 5 bases at J, with 8 bases between the two ends. Germline V CDR1 and CDR2: SQVTM, ANQGSEA. The CDR3 loop is CSVAGGETQYF. DNA of the CDR3: TGCAGCGTTGCGGGGGGCGAGACCCAGTACTTC.

The table lists this clone with a few counts. The J gene is TRBJ1-1, the V gene TRBV15; TRBD1 matches at 7 bases. This CDR3 is 15 amino acids long. Germline lookup yields CDR1 LNHNV and CDR2 YYDKDF (reference sequence). The V segment lost 8 bases and the J segment 3 bases; nucleotides outside the gene matches: 12. The CDR3 region has the DNA TGTGCCACCGGAAACAGGGGTCGGGGGTACACTGAAGCTTTCTTT. It specifies CATGNRGRGYTEAFF. Drawing the rest from reference TRBV15 and TRBJ1-1, the complete variable domain is DAMVIQNPRYQVTQFGKPVTLSCSQTLNHNVMYWYQQKSSQAPKLLFHYYDKDFNNEADTPDNFQSRRPNTSFCFLDIRSPGLGDTAMYLCATGNRGRGYTEAFFGQGTRLTVV.